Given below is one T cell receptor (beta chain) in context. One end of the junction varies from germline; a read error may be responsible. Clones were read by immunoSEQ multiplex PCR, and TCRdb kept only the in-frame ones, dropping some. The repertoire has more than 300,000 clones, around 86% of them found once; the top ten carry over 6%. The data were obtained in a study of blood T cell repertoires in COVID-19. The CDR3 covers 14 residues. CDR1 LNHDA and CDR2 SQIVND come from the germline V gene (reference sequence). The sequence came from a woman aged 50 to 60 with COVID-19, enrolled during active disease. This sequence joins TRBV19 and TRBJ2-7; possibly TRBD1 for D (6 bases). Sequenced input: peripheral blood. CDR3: CASRIDRNSYEQYF. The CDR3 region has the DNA TGTGCCAGTAGGATAGACAGGAACTCCTACGAGCAGTACTTC.